The clone carrying this TCR beta chain was seen only a few times. This sample is part of a study of blood T cell repertoires in COVID-19. Whole-study context: Acute-phase and convalescent COVID-19 samples originated in the United States, Italy and Spain. Nucleic acid was either cDNA or gDNA, and it came from T cells, B-cell-depleted T cells, or PBMCs.

Germline V lookup: CDR1 SGHRS, CDR2 YFSETQ. Deletions cut 3 bases from V and 4 bases from J, with 15 bases between. The CDR3 length is 15 residues. Authors' processing steps: Nucleated cell counts were estimated from reference gene primer amplification. Assay: immunoSEQ multiplex PCR; the TCRdb copy retains only in-frame clones and omits some. V and J calls and clone size are as listed in that table; D and trimming were resolved from the DNA. The data show more than 200,000 clones, 88% seen once. This TCR derives from a man between 65 and 85 years old with acute or convalescent COVID-19. The sequenced material came from peripheral blood. The rearrangement links TRBV5-1 to TRBJ2-3, with D tentatively TRBD2 (6 bases). The CDR3 coding sequence is TGCGCCAGCAGCTCCTCGACTAGTACGTCAGATACGCAGTATTTT. Protein sequence: CASSSSTSTSDTQYF. Looking up the rest from reference TRBV5-1 and TRBJ2-3 gives the full variable domain: KAGVTQTPRYLIKTRGQQVTLSCSPISGHRSVSWYQQTPGQGLQFLFEYFSETQRNKGNFPGRFSGRQFSNSRSEMNVSTLELGDSALYLCASSSSTSTSDTQYFGPGTRLTVL.